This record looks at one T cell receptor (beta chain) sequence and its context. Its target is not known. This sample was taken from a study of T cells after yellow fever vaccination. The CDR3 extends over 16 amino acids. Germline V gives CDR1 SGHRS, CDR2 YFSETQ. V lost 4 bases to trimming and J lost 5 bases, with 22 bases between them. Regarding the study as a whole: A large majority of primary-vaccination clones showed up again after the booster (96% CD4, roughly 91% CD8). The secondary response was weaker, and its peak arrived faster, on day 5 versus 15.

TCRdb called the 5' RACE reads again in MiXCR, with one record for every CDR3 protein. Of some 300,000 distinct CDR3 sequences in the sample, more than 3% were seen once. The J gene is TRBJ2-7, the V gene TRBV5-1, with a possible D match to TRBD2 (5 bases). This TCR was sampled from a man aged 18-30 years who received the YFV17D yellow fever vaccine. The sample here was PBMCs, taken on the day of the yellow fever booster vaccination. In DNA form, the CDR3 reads TGCGCCAGCAGCGTAGTTGGCGGGCCGGCTACGGACGAGCAGTACTTC. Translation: CASSVVGGPATDEQYF.